These 23 T cell receptor beta chains originate from one sample sequenced in a study of blood T cell repertoires in COVID-19. Profiling relied on immunoSEQ multiplex PCR, and the TCRdb table lists in-frame clones only, not all of them. The sample yields 170,000 or so clones, approximately 83% seen once. Specimen: peripheral blood. These receptors came from a woman aged 40 to 50 with COVID-19, enrolled during active disease.

The chain joins TRBV10-1 to TRBJ2-3; D possibly corresponds to TRBD1 (5 bases). Germline CDR1 is WNHNN and CDR2 is SYGVQD (reference sequence). With 4 bases removed from V and 5 bases from J, the gap between germline ends came to 13 bases. The CDR3 length is 14 residues. The CDR3 DNA follows: TGCGCCAGCAGTGTAGGGGATTCGGGAGATACGCAGTATTTT. This encodes CASSVGDSGDTQYF.

The CDR3 region is CASSSQGAKLGYTF. CDR3 coding DNA: TGCGCCAGCAGCTCACAGGGGGCGAAGTTAGGCTACACCTTC. The rearrangement links TRBV4-1 to TRBJ1-2; 9 positions agree with TRBD1. Germline V lookup: CDR1 MGHRA, CDR2 YSYEKL. CDR3 length: 14 amino acids. Germline trimming cut 5 bases from V and 8 bases from J; bases unmatched to any gene: 9.

This chain uses TRBV14 with TRBJ2-5; 9 nucleotides align to TRBD1. Germline V lookup: CDR1 SGHDN, CDR2 FVKESK. This CDR3 has 16 amino acids. J gave up 2 bases and V 3 bases, and 7 bases lay outside the gene matches. Here the CDR3 reads CASSHLGQGLQETQYF. The CDR3 region has the DNA TGTGCCAGCAGCCATCTCGGACAGGGGCTACAAGAGACCCAGTACTTC. The entire variable domain, with the rest obtained from reference TRBV14 and TRBJ2-5, is as follows: EAGVTQFPSHSVIEKGQTVTLRCDPISGHDNLYWYRRVMGKEIKFLLHFVKESKQDESGMPNNRFLAERTGGTYSTLKVQPAELEDSGVYFCASSHLGQGLQETQYFGPGTRLLVL.

This chain joins TRBV2 and TRBJ1-1; D possibly corresponds to TRBD1 (6 bases). The CDR3 runs 13 residues. V lost 5 bases and J 1 base, leaving 8 bases between the germline ends. Germline loops: CDR1 SNHLY, CDR2 FYNNEI. The CDR3 region is CASSTRGNTEAFF. The CDR3 region has the DNA TGTGCCAGCAGTACCAGGGGGAACACTGAAGCTTTCTTT.

The V and J genes are TRBV5-1 and TRBJ1-4; TRBD1 matches 9 bases. CDR1 and CDR2 from the germline V gene are SGHRS and YFSETQ. The CDR3 loop spans 16 amino acids. V lost 4 bases to trimming and J lost 3 bases; unmatched junction nucleotides: 7. CDR3: CASSEGQGPPNEKLFF. The CDR3 DNA reads as TGCGCCAGCAGCGAGGGACAGGGACCCCCTAATGAAAAACTGTTTTTT. The entire variable domain, with the rest obtained from reference TRBV5-1 and TRBJ1-4, is as follows: KAGVTQTPRYLIKTRGQQVTLSCSPISGHRSVSWYQQTPGQGLQFLFEYFSETQRNKGNFPGRFSGRQFSNSRSEMNVSTLELGDSALYLCASSEGQGPPNEKLFFGSGTQLSVL.

The CDR3 loop is CASSDASGRMNYEQYF. CDR3 DNA sequence: TGTGCCAGCAGTGACGCTAGCGGGAGAATGAACTACGAGCAGTACTTC. V usage is TRBV6-1 and J usage is TRBJ2-7; the match to TRBD2 covers 10 bases. This CDR3 comprises 16 residues. Germline values: CDR1 MNHNS, CDR2 SASEGT. J lost 3 bases, V lost 3 bases, and 8 bases had no gene match.

The genes are TRBV4-1 and TRBJ2-4; TRBD2 matches 7 bases. Germline V gives CDR1 MGHRA, CDR2 YSYEKL. J lost 2 bases, V lost 3 bases, and 16 bases had no gene match. This CDR3 region has 19 residues. CDR3 in DNA: TGCGCCAGCAGCCACGCCCAAGACACTAGCGTCTTACCCAAAAACATTCAGTACTTC. Translation: CASSHAQDTSVLPKNIQYF.

The chain recombines TRBV6-5 with TRBJ1-2; D perhaps matches TRBD1 (5 bases). V shed 6 bases and J shed 6 bases, with 11 bases lying between them. Germline assignment: CDR1 MNHEY and CDR2 SVGAGI. This CDR3 contains 12 residues. The CDR3 spells CASSFLGDGYTF. The CDR3 nucleotides read TGTGCCAGCAGCTTTCTAGGGGATGGCTACACCTTC.

This chain links TRBV3-1 (or the pseudogene TRBV3-2) with TRBJ2-5; the D gene is possibly TRBD2 (5 bases). V was pared by 4 bases and J by 5 bases, with 14 bases between. Germline CDR1 reads LGHDT; CDR2 reads YNNKEL (reference sequence). This CDR3 has 14 amino acids. CDR3 residues: CASSRGPAVETQYF. As DNA, the CDR3 is TGTGCCAGCAGCCGTGGACCAGCGGTGGAGACCCAGTACTTC.

In this sample, this clone turned up many times. In nucleotides, the CDR3 is TGTGCCAGCAGCCCGACAGGGAGAGGCTACACCTTC. Its protein product is CASSPTGRGYTF. J is TRBJ1-2 and V is TRBV5-6; 7 bases line up with TRBD1. After removal of 4 bases from V and 8 bases from J, the junction contained 5 bases not matched to a gene. Germline loops: CDR1 SGHDT, CDR2 YYEEEE. This CDR3 is 12 amino acids long.

The chain recombines TRBV4-1 with TRBJ2-4; possibly TRBD2 for D (6 bases). The CDR3 runs 14 residues. V was shortened by 0 bases and J by 11 bases, with 14 bases between the two germline ends. CDR1 and CDR2 from the germline V gene are MGHRA and YSYEKL. Written as DNA, the CDR3 is TGCGCCAGCAGCCAAGATCGTTGGGCGGGGTTTCAGTACTTC. It specifies CASSQDRWAGFQYF.

The J gene is TRBJ1-4, the V gene TRBV7-9; 9 nucleotides line up with TRBD1. The germline V gene has CDR1 SEHNR and CDR2 FQNEAQ (reference sequence). V lost 5 bases, J lost 8 bases, and 12 bases stayed unmatched. This CDR3 has 16 residues. DNA for the CDR3: TGTGCCAGCAGCCTAGGAGGCCTGGACAGGGGCGAAAAACTGTTTTTT. The encoded protein is CASSLGGLDRGEKLFF.

The chain carries TRBV2 and TRBJ1-1, with TRBD1 as a possible D gene (5 bases). The ends were cut back, 9 bases at V and 0 bases at J, with 14 bases in the middle. The CDR3 length is 14 residues. Germline V gene data show CDR1 as SNHLY and CDR2 as FYNNEI. The CDR3 reads CARQTAVMNTEAFF. The CDR3 nucleotides read TGTGCCAGACAGACAGCCGTCATGAACACTGAAGCTTTCTTT.

This chain joins TRBV18 and TRBJ1-5; 7 nucleotides agree with TRBD1. The V and J ends lost 4 bases and 4 bases, in that order; junction bases with no gene match: 7. Per the germline V gene, CDR1 is KGHSH and CDR2 is LQKENI. There are 15 residues in the CDR3. CDR3 loop: CASSLSTGENQPQHF. In DNA, the CDR3 is TGTGCCAGCTCACTTTCAACAGGGGAAAATCAGCCCCAGCATTTT.

The rearrangement joins TRBV9 to TRBJ2-1; 12 nucleotides agree with TRBD2. The germline V gene encodes CDR1 SGDLS and CDR2 YYNGEE. The CDR3 consists of 16 residues. Trimming removed 0 bases from V and 5 bases from J; junction bases left unmatched: 3. The CDR3 DNA follows: TGTGCCAGCAGCGTAGGGCTAGCGGGAGGGGACAATGAGCAGTTCTTC. Amino acid sequence: CASSVGLAGGDNEQFF.

This clone has just one count. The gene calls are TRBV7-9 and TRBJ2-7; 7 nucleotides agree with TRBD1. CDR3 length: 15 residues. The germline CDR1 and CDR2 sequences are SEHNR and FQNEAQ (reference sequence). V dropped 3 bases and J dropped 1; count of bases not matched to a gene: 6. The CDR3 DNA sequence: TGTGCCAGCAGCTTTTACAGGGGACGATCCTACGAGCAGTACTTC. This encodes CASSFYRGRSYEQYF. Supplemented by reference TRBV7-9 and TRBJ2-7, the full variable domain reads DTGVSQNPRHKITKRGQNVTFRCDPISEHNRLYWYRQTLGQGPEFLTYFQNEAQLEKSRLLSDRFSAERPKGSFSTLEIQRTEQGDSAMYLCASSFYRGRSYEQYFGPGTRLTVT.

The chain couples TRBV5-1 to TRBJ2-7, with a weak D call TRBD2 (5 bases). The CDR3 totals 16 residues. Trimming removed 4 bases from V and 3 bases from J, with 20 bases in between. The germline gives CDR1 SGHRS, CDR2 YFSETQ. The DNA for the CDR3 is TGCGCCAGCAGCAACGGCCCCCAGCTAGCCATCTACGAGCAGTACTTC. Protein product: CASSNGPQLAIYEQYF.

The chain employs TRBV9 and TRBJ2-3, with a tentative D call TRBD2 (5 bases). V lost 0 bases and J 0 bases, leaving 11 bases between the germline ends. From germline, CDR1 is SGDLS and CDR2 YYNGEE. The CDR3 totals 16 residues. The CDR3 nucleotides are TGTGCCAGCAGCGTAGGGACTCCTTCTAGCACAGATACGCAGTATTTT. It specifies CASSVGTPSSTDTQYF.

The chain joins TRBV20-1 to TRBJ1-1; the D is unclear. Between the trimmed V and J ends, which lost 3 bases and 6 bases, there was a span of 8 bases. CDR3 length: 11 amino acids. CDR1 and CDR2 (germline): DFQATT, SNEGSKA (reference sequence). The CDR3 DNA is TGCAGTGCTAGGCGGGCGGCTGAAGCTTTCTTT. This gives the protein CSARRAAEAFF.

This CDR3 reads CASSLVEAGYGYTF. The DNA of the CDR3 is TGTGCCAGCAGCCTGGTCGAGGCTGGCTATGGCTACACCTTC. The V and J genes are TRBV5-4 and TRBJ1-2; the D is unclear. The CDR3 loop spans 14 amino acids. The germline V gene encodes CDR1 SGHNT and CDR2 YYREEE (reference sequence). V lost 4 bases and J lost 4, with 14 bases in between.

The chain carries TRBV7-8 and TRBJ2-1; 7 bases are a match to TRBD2. The CDR3 runs 15 residues. Germline V gene lookup returns CDR1 SGHVS and CDR2 FQNEAQ. V lost 3 bases and J lost 7; bases outside the gene matches: 9. In nucleotides, the CDR3 is TGTGCCAGCAGCTTCGGCGGGGGACGCCTTAATGAGCAGTTCTTC. Protein sequence: CASSFGGGRLNEQFF.

The chain joins TRBV9 to TRBJ1-1; D gene ambiguous. Trimming removed 7 bases from V and 1 base from J, with 8 bases in between. Germline V gives CDR1 SGDLS, CDR2 YYNGEE. CDR3 length equals 12 residues. The CDR3 loop is CASLRQNTEAFF. In DNA, the CDR3 is TGTGCCAGCCTTCGACAGAACACTGAAGCTTTCTTT.

Written as DNA, the CDR3 is TGTGCCAGCAGCCAAGATCGGCAGGGCCCCATGAACACTGAAGCTTTCTTT. This encodes CASSQDRQGPMNTEAFF. This chain connects TRBV14 to TRBJ1-1; maybe TRBD1 (5 bases). The CDR3 runs to 17 residues. The V and J ends lost 0 bases and 0 bases respectively, with 14 bases between them. CDR1 SGHDN and CDR2 FVKESK come from the germline V gene.